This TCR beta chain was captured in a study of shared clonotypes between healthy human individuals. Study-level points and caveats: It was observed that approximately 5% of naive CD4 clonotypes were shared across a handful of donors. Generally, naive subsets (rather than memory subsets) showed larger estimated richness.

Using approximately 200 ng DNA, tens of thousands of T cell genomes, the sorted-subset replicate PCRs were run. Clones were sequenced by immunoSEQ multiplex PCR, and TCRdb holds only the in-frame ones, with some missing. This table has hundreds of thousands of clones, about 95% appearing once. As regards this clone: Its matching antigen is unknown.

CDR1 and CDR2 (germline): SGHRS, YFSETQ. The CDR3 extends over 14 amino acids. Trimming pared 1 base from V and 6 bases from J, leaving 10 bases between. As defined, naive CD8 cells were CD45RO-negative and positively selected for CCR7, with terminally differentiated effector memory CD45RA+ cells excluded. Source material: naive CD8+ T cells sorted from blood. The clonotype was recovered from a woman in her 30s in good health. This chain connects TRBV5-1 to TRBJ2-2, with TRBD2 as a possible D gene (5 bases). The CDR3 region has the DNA TGCGCCAGCAGCTTGATTGAGGGTCCCGGGGAGCTGTTTTTT. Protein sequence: CASSLIEGPGELFF.